In this sample, the clone carrying this T cell receptor beta chain turned up many times. Antigen: not known. The data belong to a study of neurological immune-mediated disorders. Germline V gene sequence: CDR1 SEHNR, CDR2 FQNEAQ (reference sequence). Deletions cut 4 bases from V and 0 bases from J, with 9 bases between. The CDR3 contains 14 residues. Stated time point: longitudinal time-point 3. Study findings and constraints: Patients with HTLV-1-associated myelopathy showed the most TCR clonal expansion. Those with multiple sclerosis showed the least, falling below healthy controls.

TCRdb redid the calling of the 5' RACE reads with MiXCR, one entry per CDR3 protein. This sample yields roughly 49,000 distinct CDR3 sequences, of which approximately 11% are seen a single time; around 8.8% belongs to the top ten. Sample: PBMCs. The genes are TRBV7-9 and TRBJ1-1; D is possibly TRBD1 (6 bases). This receptor was obtained from a male donor with HTLV-1-associated myelopathy (HAM/TSP). The CDR3 spells CASSWGRLNTEAFF. The CDR3 bases are TGTGCCAGCAGCTGGGGGCGGCTGAACACTGAAGCTTTCTTT.